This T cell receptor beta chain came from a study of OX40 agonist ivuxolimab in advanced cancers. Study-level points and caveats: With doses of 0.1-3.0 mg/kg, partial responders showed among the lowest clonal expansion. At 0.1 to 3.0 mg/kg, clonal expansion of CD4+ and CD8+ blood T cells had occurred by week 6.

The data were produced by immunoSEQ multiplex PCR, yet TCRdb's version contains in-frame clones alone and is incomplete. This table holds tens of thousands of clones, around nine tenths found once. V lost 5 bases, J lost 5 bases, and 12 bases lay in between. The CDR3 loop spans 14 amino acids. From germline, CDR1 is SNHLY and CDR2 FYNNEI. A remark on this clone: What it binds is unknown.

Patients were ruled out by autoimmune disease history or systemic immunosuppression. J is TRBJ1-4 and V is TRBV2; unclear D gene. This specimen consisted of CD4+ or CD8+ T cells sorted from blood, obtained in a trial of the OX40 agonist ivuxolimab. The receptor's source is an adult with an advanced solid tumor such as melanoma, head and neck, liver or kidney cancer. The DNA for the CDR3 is TGTGCCAGCAGTCATGGACGGGAAAATGAAAAACTGTTTTTT. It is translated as CASSHGRENEKLFF.